This TCR beta chain was found in a study of cytomegalovirus exposure and HLA in healthy donors. General study points: CMV serostatus was the only recorded immune exposure for donors. Later genetic work tied a missense DCLRE1C variant to beta-chain V and J trimming. Most TCR sequences proved rare, with some public TCRs found in many donors.

Germline assignment: CDR1 SGHAT and CDR2 FQDESV (reference sequence). The CDR3 is 19 amino acids. V lost 1 base to trimming and J lost 4 bases; unmatched junction nucleotides: 15. The PCR ran on 60 Vbeta and 13 Jbeta primers. Sequencing was performed with immunoSEQ multiplex PCR; in TCRdb, only in-frame clones are kept and a portion is missing. The top ten hold roughly 6.3% of the sample, which has approximately 140,000 clones, 79% seen once. A word on this clone: The target antigen is unknown.

Nominally healthy donors were sampled, though unrecorded immune exposures were likely. Sequenced input: PBMCs. The source is a man aged 50-59 years in good health and CMV-seropositive. This rearrangement joins TRBV11-1 to TRBJ2-5; 10 bases line up with TRBD2. The CDR3 DNA is TGTGCCAGCAGCTTAGGCCTAGCGGGAGTATTCGTATCCCGAGAGACCCAGTACTTC. It codes for CASSLGLAGVFVSRETQYF.